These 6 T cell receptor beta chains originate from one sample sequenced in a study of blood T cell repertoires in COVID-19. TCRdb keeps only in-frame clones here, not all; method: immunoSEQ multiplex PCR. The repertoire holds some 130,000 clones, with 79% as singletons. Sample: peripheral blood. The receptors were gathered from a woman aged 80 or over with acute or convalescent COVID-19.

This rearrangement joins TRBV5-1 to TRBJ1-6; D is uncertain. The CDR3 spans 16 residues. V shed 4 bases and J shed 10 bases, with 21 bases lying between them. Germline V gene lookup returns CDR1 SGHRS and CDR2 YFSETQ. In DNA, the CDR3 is TGCGCCAGCAGCCATGGAGAGTACCGAAGCGCGTCACCCCTCCACTTT. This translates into CASSHGEYRSASPLHF.

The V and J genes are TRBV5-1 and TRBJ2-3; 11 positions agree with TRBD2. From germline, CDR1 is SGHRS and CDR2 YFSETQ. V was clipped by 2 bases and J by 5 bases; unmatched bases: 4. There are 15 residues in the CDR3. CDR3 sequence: CASSFSGGAEDTQYF. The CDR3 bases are TGCGCCAGCAGCTTTAGCGGGGGGGCGGAAGATACGCAGTATTTT.

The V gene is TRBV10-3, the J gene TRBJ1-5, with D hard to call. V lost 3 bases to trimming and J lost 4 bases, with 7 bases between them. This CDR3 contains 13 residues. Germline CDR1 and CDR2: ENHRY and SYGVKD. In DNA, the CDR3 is TGTGCCATCAGTGACGGTCCTAATCAGCCCCAGCATTTT. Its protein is CAISDGPNQPQHF.

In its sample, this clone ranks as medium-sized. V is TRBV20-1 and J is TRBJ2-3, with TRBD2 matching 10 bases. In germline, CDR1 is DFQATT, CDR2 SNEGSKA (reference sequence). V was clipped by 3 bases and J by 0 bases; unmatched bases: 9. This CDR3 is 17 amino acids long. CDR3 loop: CSASASGRMGSTDTQYF. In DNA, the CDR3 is TGCAGTGCTAGTGCTAGCGGGAGAATGGGGAGCACAGATACGCAGTATTTT.

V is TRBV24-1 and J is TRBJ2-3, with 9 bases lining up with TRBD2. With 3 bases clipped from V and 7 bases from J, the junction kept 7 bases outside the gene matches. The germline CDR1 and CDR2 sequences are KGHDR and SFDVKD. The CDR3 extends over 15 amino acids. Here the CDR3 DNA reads TGTGCCACCAGTGATGGTAGCGGGAGAGAAAATACGCAGTATTTT. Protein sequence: CATSDGSGRENTQYF.

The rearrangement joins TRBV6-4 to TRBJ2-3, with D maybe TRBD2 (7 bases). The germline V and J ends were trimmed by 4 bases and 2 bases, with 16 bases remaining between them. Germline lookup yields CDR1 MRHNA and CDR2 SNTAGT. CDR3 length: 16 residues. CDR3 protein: CASSGGGAQFTDTQYF. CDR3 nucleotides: TGTGCCAGCAGTGGAGGGGGGGCCCAATTCACAGATACGCAGTATTTT.